Ten or more counts support the clone carrying this T cell receptor (beta chain). Its antigen is as yet unknown. Patients were excluded because of uncontrolled infection, other autoimmune disease, pregnancy or lactation. From approximately 9.5 ml of fresh peripheral blood, PBMCs were isolated. The source of the sample is a study of T cells in Graves' hyperthyroidism and ophthalmopathy. For the study at large: Peripheral blood was collected at initial diagnosis, before any treatment.

Amplified TCR beta CDR3 regions came from RNA transcripts. The study used the HTBI primer set for a first-round RT-PCR of the TCR CDR3. TCRdb used MiXCR to reprocess the multiplex PCR reads, holding one entry per CDR3 protein. The sample lists about 400,000 distinct CDR3 sequences, just under 25% occurring once. Study results and caveats: Blood samples included most of the expanded thyroid clonotypes exceeding 0.001.

The germline gives CDR1 LGHDT, CDR2 YNNKEL (reference sequence). The CDR3 is 15 residues long. After removal of 2 bases from V and 2 bases from J, the junction contained 4 bases not matched to a gene. The sequenced sample was blood. The rearrangement links TRBV3-1 to TRBJ2-5, with 8 bases that match TRBD2. The TCR sequence derives from a man over 45 with Graves' hyperthyroidism. CDR3 coding DNA: TGTGCCAGCAGCCAACGCCTAGCGGGTCAAGAGACCCAGTACTTC. Translated: CASSQRLAGQETQYF.